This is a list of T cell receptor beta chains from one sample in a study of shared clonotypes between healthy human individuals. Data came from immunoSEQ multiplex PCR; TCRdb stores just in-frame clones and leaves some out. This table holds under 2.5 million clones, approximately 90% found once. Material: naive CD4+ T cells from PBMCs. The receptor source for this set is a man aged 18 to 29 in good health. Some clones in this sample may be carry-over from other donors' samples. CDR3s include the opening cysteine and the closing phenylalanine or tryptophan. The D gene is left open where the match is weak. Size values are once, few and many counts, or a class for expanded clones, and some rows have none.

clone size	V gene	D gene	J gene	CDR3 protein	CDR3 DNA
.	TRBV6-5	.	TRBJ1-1	CASSTTALGVETAFF	TGTGCCAGCAGCACCACCGCGTTGGGGGTCGAAACAGCTTTCTTT
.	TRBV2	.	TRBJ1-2	CASSNGRQSSYGYTF	TGTGCCAGCAGTAATGGGAGACAGTCCAGTTATGGCTACACCTTC
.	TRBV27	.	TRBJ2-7	CASGTRAPYEQYF	TGTGCCAGCGGCACCAGGGCCCCCTACGAGCAGTACTTC
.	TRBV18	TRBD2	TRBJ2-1	CASSSKLADMNEQFF	TGTGCCAGCTCATCCAAGCTAGCGGACATGAATGAGCAGTTCTTC
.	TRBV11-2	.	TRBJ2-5	CASSLQPGTQETQYF	TGTGCCAGCAGCTTACAACCCGGGACCCAAGAGACCCAGTACTTC
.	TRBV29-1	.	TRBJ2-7	CSVVTESYEQYF	TGCAGCGTGGTGACAGAGAGTTACGAGCAGTACTTC
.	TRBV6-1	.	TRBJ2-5	CASSLPTMYQETQYF	TGTGCCAGCAGCCTACCTACGATGTACCAAGAGACCCAGTACTTC
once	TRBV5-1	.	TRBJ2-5	CASSLAGLTVETQYF	TGCGCCAGCAGCTTGGCAGGGTTGACCGTGGAGACCCAGTACTTC
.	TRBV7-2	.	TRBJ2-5	CASSLASGWETQYF	TGTGCCAGCAGCTTAGCGTCAGGGTGGGAGACCCAGTACTTC
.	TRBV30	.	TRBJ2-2	CAWSVLGPRGTGELFF	TGTGCCTGGAGTGTACTTGGGCCTCGCGGGACCGGGGAGCTGTTTTTT
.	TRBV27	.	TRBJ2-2	CASRTYETGELFF	TGTGCCAGCAGGACTTATGAGACCGGGGAGCTGTTTTTT
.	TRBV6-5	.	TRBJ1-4	CASSYGPGRKLFF	TGTGCCAGCAGTTACGGCCCAGGGCGAAAACTGTTTTTT
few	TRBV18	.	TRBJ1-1	CASSPRRGHTEAFF	TGTGCCAGCTCACCACGCAGGGGACACACTGAAGCTTTCTTT
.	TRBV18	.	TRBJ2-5	CASSPGETQYF	TGTGCCAGCTCACCGGGGGAGACCCAGTACTTC
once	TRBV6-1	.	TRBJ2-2	CASSEARGRTGELFF	TGTGCCAGCAGTGAAGCGAGGGGCCGCACCGGGGAGCTGTTTTTT
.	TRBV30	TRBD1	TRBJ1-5	CAWSHPEGTAMKSNQPQHF	TGTGCCTGGAGTCATCCGGAGGGGACAGCAATGAAAAGCAATCAGCCCCAGCATTTT
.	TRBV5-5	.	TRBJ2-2	CASSFREYTGELFF	TGTGCCAGCAGCTTCCGGGAGTACACCGGGGAGCTGTTTTTT
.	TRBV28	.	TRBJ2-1	CASNLLGNEQFF	TGTGCCAGCAATTTACTGGGGAATGAGCAGTTCTTC
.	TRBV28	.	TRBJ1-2	CASQGGQWVYYGYTF	TGTGCCAGCCAGGGTGGGCAGTGGGTATACTATGGCTACACCTTC
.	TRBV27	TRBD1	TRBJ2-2	CASSSRMGTGDTGELFF	TGTGCCAGCAGTTCTCGAATGGGGACAGGGGACACCGGGGAGCTGTTTTTT
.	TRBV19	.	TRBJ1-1	CATRDLLYTEAFF	TGTGCCACGAGAGATTTGCTGTACACTGAAGCTTTCTTT
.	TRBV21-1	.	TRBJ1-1	CASSNRDRVNTEAFF	TGTGCCAGCAGCAACCGGGACAGAGTCAACACTGAAGCTTTCTTT